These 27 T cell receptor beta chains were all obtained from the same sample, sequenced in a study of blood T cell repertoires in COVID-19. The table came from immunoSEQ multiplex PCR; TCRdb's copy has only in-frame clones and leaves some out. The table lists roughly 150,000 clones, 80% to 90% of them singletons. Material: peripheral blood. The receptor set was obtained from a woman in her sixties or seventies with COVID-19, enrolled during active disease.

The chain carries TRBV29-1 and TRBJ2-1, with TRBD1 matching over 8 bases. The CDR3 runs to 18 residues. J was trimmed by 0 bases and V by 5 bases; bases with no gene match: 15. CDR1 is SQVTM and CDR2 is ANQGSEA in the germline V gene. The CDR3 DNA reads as TGCAGCGTTTTCAGGGGGCTGGGGGAAACGGGCTCCTACAATGAGCAGTTCTTC. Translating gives CSVFRGLGETGSYNEQFF.

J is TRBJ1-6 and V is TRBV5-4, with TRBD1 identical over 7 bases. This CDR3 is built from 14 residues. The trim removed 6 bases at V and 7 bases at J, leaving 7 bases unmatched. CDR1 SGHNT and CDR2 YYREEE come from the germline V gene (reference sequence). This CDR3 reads CASTARDRNSPLHF. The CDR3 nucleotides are TGTGCCAGCACCGCCCGGGACAGAAATTCACCCCTCCACTTT.

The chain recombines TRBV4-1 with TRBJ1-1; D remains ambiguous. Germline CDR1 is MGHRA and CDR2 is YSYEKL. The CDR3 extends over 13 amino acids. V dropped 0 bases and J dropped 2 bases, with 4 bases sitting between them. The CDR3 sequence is CASSQDTNTEAFF. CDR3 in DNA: TGCGCCAGCAGCCAAGATACAAACACTGAAGCTTTCTTT.

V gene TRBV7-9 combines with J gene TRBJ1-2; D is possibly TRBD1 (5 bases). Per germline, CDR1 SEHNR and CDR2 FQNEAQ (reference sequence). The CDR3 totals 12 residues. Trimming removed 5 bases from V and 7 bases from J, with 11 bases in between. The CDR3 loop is CASSQGVFGYTF. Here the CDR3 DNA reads TGTGCCAGCAGCCAAGGGGTATTTGGCTACACCTTC.

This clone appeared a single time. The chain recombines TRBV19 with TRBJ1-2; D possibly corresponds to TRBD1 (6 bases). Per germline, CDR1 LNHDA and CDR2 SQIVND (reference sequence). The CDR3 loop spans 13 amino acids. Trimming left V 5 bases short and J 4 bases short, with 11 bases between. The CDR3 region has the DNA TGTGCCAGTAGTCGGGGGGCCAGCTATGGCTACACCTTC. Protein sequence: CASSRGASYGYTF.

Here the CDR3 DNA reads TGTGCCAGCAGCTTGGAAAGGGACAGGGGACAGACCCAGTACTTC. This encodes CASSLERDRGQTQYF. This rearrangement joins TRBV11-2 to TRBJ2-5; 10 bases fit TRBD1. The CDR3 length is 15 residues. Germline CDR1 is SGHAT and CDR2 is FQNNGV. V lost 3 bases to trimming and J lost 6 bases; unmatched junction nucleotides: 7.

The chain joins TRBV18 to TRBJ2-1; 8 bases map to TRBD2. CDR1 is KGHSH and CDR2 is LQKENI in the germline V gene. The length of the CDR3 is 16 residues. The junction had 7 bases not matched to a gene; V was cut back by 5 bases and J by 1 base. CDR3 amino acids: CASSSTSGSSYNEQFF. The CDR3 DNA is TGTGCCAGCTCATCCACTAGCGGCTCATCCTACAATGAGCAGTTCTTC.

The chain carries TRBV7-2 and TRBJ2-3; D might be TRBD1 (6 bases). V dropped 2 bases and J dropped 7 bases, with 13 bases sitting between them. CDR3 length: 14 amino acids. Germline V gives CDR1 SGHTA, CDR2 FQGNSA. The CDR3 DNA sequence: TGTGCCAGCAGCTTACCTCAGACAGGTCATACGCAGTATTTT. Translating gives CASSLPQTGHTQYF.

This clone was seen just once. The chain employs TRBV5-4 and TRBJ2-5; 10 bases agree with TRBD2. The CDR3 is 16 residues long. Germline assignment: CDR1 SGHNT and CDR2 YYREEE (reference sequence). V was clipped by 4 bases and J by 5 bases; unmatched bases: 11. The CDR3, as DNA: TGTGCCAGCAGCCCCGGGGGGGCAGCGGGAGGGGAGACCCAGTACTTC. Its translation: CASSPGGAAGGETQYF.

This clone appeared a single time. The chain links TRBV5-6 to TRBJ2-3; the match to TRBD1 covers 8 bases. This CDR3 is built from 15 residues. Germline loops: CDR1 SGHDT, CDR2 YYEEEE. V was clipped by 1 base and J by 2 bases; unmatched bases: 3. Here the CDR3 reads CASSLRQGNTDTQYF. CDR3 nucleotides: TGTGCCAGCAGCTTGCGACAGGGGAACACAGATACGCAGTATTTT. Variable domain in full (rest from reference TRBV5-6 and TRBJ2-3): DAGVTQSPTHLIKTRGQQVTLRCSPKSGHDTVSWYQQALGQGPQFIFQYYEEEERQRGNFPDRFSGHQFPNYSSELNVNALLLGDSALYLCASSLRQGNTDTQYFGPGTRLTVL.

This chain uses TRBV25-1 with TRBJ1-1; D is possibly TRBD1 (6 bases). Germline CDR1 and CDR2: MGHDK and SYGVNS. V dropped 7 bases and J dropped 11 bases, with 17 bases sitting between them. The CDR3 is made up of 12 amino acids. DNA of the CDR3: TGTGCCAGCACCGTACTAGGGGGGGGCGCTTTCTTT. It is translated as CASTVLGGGAFF.

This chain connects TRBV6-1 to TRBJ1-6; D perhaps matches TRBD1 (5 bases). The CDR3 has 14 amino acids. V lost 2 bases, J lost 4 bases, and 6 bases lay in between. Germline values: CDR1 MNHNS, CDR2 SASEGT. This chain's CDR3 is CASSERGYNSPLHF. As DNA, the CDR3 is TGTGCCAGCAGTGAACGGGGGTATAATTCACCCCTCCACTTT.

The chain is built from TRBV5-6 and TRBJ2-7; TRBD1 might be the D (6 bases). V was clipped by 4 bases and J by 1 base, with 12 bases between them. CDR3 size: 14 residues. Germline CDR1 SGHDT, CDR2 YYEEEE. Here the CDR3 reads CASSNPGTSYEQYF. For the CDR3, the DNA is TGTGCCAGCAGCAACCCCGGGACATCCTACGAGCAGTACTTC.

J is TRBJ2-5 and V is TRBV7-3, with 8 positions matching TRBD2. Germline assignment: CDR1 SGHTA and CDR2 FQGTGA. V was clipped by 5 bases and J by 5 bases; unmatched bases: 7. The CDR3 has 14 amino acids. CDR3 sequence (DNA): TGTGCCAGCAGCGTCACTAGCGGTTCGGAGACCCAGTACTTC. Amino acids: CASSVTSGSETQYF.

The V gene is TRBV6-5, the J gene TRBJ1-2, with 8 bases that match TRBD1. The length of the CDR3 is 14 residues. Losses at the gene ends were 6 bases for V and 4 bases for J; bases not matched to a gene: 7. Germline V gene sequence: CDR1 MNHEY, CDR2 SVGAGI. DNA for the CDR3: TGTGCCAGCAGAGGACAGGGAGCGATCTATGGCTACACCTTC. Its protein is CASRGQGAIYGYTF.

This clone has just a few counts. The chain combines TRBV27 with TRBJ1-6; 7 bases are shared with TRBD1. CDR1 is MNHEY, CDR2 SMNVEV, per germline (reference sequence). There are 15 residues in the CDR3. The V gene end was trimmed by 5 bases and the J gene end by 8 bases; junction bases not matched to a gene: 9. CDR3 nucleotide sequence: TGTGCCAGCAGTCCACAGACAGGGCTCGATTCACCCCTCCACTTT. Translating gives CASSPQTGLDSPLHF.

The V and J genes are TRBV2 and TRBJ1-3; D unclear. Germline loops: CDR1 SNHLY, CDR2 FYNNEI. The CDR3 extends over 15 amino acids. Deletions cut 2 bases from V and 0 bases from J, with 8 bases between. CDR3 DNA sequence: TGTGCCAGCAGTGAATCGCGGATCTCTGGAAACACCATATATTTT. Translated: CASSESRISGNTIYF.

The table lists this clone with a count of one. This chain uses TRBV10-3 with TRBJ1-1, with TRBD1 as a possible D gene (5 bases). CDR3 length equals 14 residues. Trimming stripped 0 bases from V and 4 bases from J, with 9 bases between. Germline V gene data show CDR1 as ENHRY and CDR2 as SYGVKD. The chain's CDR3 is CAISESAGPTEAFF. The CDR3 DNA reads TGTGCCATCAGTGAGTCGGCAGGGCCCACTGAAGCTTTCTTT.

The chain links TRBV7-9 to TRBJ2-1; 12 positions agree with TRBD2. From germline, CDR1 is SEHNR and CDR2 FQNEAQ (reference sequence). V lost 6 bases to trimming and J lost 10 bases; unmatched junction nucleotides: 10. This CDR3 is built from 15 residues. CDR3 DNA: TGTGCCAGCAGTCAACCTAGCGGGGGGGCCTTAGAGCAGTTCTTC. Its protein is CASSQPSGGALEQFF.

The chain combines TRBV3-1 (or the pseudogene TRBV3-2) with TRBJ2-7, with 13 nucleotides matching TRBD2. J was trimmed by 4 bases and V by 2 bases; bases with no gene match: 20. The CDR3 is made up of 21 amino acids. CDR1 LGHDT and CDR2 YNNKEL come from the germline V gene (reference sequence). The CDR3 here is CASSQNTYLGTSGTLPYEQYF. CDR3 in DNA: TGTGCCAGCAGCCAAAACACCTACCTCGGGACTAGCGGGACCCTTCCGTACGAGCAGTACTTC.

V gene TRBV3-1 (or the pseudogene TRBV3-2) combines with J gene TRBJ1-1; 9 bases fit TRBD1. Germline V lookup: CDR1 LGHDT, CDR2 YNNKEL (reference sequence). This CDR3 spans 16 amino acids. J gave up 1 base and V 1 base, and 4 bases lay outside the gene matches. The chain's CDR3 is CASSQVWGQGNTEAFF. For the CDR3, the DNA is TGTGCCAGCAGCCAAGTATGGGGACAGGGGAACACTGAAGCTTTCTTT.

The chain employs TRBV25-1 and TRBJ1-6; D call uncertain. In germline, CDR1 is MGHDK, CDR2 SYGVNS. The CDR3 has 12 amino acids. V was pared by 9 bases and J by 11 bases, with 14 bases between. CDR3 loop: CASNGITTPLHF. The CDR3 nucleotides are TGTGCCAGTAATGGCATTACGACACCCCTCCACTTT.

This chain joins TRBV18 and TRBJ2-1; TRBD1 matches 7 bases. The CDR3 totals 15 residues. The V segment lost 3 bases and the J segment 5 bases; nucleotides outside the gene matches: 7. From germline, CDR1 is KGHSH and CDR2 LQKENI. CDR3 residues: CASSPSMGQNNEQFF. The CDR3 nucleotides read TGTGCCAGCTCACCTTCGATGGGACAGAACAATGAGCAGTTCTTC.

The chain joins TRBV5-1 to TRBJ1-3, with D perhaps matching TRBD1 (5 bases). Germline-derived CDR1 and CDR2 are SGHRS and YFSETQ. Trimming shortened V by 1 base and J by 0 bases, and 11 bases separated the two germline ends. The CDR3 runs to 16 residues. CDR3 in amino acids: CASSLQGLSSGNTIYF. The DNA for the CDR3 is TGCGCCAGCAGCTTGCAGGGTTTGAGCTCTGGAAACACCATATATTTT.

The CDR3 protein is CASSQDSSGSTGELFF. CDR3 coding DNA: TGTGCCAGCAGCCAGGATTCTAGCGGGAGCACCGGGGAGCTGTTTTTT. The V call is TRBV3-1 (or the pseudogene TRBV3-2), the J call TRBJ2-2; TRBD2 aligns across 10 bases. Germline V gives CDR1 LGHDT, CDR2 YNNKEL (reference sequence). CDR3 length: 16 residues. The V and J ends lost 3 bases and 4 bases, in that order; junction bases with no gene match: 5.

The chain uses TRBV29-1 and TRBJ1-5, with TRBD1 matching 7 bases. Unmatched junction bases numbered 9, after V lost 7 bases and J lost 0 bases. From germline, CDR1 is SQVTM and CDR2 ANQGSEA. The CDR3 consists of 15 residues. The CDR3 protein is CSASAQGNSNQPQHF. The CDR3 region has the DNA TGCAGCGCCTCGGCACAGGGGAATAGCAATCAGCCCCAGCATTTT.

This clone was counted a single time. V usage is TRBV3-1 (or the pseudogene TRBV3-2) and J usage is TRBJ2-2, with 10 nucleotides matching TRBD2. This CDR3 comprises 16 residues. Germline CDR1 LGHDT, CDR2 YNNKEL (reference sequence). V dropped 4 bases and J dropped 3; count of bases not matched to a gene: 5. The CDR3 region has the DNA TGTGCCAGCAGCCCGAGCGGGGGGGTTTACACCGGGGAGCTGTTTTTT. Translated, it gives CASSPSGGVYTGELFF.